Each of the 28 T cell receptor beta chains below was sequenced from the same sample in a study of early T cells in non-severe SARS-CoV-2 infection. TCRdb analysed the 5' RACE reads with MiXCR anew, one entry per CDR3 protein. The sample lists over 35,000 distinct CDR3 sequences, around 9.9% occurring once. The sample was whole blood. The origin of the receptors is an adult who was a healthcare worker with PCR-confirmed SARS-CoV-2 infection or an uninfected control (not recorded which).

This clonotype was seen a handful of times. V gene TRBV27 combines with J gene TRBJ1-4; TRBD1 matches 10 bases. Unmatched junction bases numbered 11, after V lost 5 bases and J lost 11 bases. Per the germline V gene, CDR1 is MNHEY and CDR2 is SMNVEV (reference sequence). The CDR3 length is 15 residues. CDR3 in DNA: TGTGCCAGCAGTGCTTCGGGACAGGGGCTGGGGAAACTGTTTTTT. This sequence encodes CASSASGQGLGKLFF.

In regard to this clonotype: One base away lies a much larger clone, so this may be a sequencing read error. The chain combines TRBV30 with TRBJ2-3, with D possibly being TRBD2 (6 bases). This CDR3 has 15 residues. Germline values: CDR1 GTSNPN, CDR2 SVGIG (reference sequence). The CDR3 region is CVWSGVGRITDTQYF. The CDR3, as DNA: TGTGTCTGGAGTGGGGTAGGGAGGATCACAGATACGCAGTATTTT. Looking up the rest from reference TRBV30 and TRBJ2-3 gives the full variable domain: SQTIHQWPATLVQPVGSPLSLECTVEGTSNPNLYWYRQAAGRGLQLLFYSVGIGQISSEVPQNLSASRPQDRQFILSSKKLLLSDSGFYLCVWSGVGRITDTQYFGPGTRLTVL.

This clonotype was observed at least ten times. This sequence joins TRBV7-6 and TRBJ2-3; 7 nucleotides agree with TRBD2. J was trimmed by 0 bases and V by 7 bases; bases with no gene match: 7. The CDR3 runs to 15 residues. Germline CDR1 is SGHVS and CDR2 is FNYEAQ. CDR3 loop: CASTSWGGSTDTQYF. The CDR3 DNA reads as TGTGCCAGCACCTCATGGGGGGGAAGCACAGATACGCAGTATTTT.

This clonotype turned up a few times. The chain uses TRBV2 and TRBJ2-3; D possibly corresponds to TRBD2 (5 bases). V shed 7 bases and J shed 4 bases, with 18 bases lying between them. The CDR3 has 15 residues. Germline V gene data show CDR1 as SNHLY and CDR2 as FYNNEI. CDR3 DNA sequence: TGTGCCAGCAAAGCGCCCCAAGACTATCCAGATACGCAGTATTTT. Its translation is CASKAPQDYPDTQYF. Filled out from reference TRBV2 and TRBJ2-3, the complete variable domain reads EPEVTQTPSHQVTQMGQEVILRCVPISNHLYFYWYRQILGQKVEFLVSFYNNEISEKSEIFDDQFSVERPDGSNFTLKIRSTKLEDSAMYFCASKAPQDYPDTQYFGPGTRLTVL.

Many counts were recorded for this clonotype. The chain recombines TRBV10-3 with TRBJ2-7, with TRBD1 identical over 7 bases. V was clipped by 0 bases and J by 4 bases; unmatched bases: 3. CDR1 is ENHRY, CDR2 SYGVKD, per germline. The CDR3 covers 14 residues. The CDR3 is CAISESGRGYEQYF. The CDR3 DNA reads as TGTGCCATCAGTGAGTCAGGCAGGGGGTACGAGCAGTACTTC.

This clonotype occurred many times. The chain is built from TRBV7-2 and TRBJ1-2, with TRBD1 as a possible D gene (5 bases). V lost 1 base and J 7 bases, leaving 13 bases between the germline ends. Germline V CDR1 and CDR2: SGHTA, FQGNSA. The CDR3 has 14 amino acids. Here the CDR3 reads CASSLDTAGSGYTF. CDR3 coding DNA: TGTGCCAGCAGCTTAGATACGGCAGGGTCTGGCTACACCTTC.

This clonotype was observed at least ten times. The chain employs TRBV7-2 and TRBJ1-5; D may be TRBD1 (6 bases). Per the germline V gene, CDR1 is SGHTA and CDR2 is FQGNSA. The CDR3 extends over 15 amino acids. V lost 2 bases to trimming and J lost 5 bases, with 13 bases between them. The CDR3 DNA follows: TGTGCCAGCAGCTTACTTGGGACACCTTATCAGCCCCAGCATTTT. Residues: CASSLLGTPYQPQHF.

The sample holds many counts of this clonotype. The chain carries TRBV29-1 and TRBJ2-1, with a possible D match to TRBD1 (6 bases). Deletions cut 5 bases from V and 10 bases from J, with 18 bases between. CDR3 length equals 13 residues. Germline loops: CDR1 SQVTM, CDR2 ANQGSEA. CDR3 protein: CSVLQGSVGEQFF. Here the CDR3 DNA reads TGCAGCGTTTTACAGGGTTCCGTCGGCGAGCAGTTCTTC.

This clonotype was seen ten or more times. The CDR3 nucleotides read TGCGCCAGCAGCTTAACGAATGAAAAACTGTTTTTT. Protein product: CASSLTNEKLFF. The V call is TRBV5-1, the J call TRBJ1-4; D unresolved. CDR1 SGHRS and CDR2 YFSETQ come from the germline V gene. The CDR3 is made up of 12 amino acids. The V end was cut by 2 bases, the J end by 5 bases, with 4 bases between.

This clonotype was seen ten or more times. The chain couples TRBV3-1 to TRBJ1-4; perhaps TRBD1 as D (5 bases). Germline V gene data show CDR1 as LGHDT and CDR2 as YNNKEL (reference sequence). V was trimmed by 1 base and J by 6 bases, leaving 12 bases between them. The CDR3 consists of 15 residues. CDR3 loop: CASSQAVGTDEKLFF. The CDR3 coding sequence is TGTGCCAGCAGCCAAGCTGTTGGGACGGATGAAAAACTGTTTTTT. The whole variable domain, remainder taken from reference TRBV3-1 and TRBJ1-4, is DTAVSQTPKYLVTQMGNDKSIKCEQNLGHDTMYWYKQDSKKFLKIMFSYNNKELIINETVPNRFSPKSPDKAHLNLHINSLELGDSAVYFCASSQAVGTDEKLFFGSGTQLSVL.

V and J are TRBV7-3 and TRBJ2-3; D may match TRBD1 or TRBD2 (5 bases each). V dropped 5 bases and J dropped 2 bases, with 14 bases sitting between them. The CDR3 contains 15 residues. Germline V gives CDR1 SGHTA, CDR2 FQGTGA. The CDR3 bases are TGTGCCAGCAGCGCAAACTGGGACGACACAGATACGCAGTATTTT. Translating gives CASSANWDDTDTQYF. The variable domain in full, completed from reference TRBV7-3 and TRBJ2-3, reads GAGVSQTPSNKVTEKGKYVELRCDPISGHTALYWYRQSLGQGPEFLIYFQGTGAADDSGLPNDRFFAVRPEGSVSTLKIQRTERGDSAVYLCASSANWDDTDTQYFGPGTRLTVL.

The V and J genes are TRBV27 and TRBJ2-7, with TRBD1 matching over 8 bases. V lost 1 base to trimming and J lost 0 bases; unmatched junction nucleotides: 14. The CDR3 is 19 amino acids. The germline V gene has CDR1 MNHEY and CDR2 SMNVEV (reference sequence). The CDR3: CASSLYGTGFTPSSYEQYF. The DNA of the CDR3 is TGTGCCAGCAGTTTATACGGGACAGGCTTCACTCCAAGCTCCTACGAGCAGTACTTC.

In nucleotides, the CDR3 is TGTGCCAGCAGTCCCAGGGACGGGAACTATGGCTACACCTTC. It specifies CASSPRDGNYGYTF. This chain connects TRBV2 to TRBJ1-2; tentatively, D is TRBD1 (5 bases). The CDR3 contains 14 residues. The germline V and J ends were trimmed by 5 bases and 2 bases, with 12 bases remaining between them. Germline values: CDR1 SNHLY, CDR2 FYNNEI.

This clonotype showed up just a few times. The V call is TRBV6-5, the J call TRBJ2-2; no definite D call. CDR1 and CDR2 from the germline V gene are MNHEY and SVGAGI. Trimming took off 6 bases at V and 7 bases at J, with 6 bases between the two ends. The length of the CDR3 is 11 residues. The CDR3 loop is CASSSLGELFF. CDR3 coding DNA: TGTGCCAGCAGCAGCCTCGGGGAGCTGTTTTTT.

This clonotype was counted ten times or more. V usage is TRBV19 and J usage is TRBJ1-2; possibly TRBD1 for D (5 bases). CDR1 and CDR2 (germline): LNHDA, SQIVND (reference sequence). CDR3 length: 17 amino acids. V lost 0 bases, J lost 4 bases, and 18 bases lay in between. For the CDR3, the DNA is TGTGCCAGTAGTATAGATATTCAAACAGGCTCCTCCTATGGCTACACCTTC. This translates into CASSIDIQTGSSYGYTF.

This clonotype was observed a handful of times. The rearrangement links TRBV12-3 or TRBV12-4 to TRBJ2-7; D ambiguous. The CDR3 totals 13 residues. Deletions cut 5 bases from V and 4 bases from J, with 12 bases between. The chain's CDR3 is CASSPLTPYEQYF. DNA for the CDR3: TGTGCCAGCAGTCCCCTTACACCATACGAGCAGTACTTC.

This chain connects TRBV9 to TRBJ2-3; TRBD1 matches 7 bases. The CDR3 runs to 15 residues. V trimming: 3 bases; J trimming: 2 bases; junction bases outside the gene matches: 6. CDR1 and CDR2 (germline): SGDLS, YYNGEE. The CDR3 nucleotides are TGTGCCAGCAGCGGCCGGACAGGTGCCACAGATACGCAGTATTTT. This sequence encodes CASSGRTGATDTQYF.

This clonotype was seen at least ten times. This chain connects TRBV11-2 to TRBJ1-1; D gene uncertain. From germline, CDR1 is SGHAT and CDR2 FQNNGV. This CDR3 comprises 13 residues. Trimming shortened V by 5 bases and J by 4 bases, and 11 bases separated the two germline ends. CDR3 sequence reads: CASSLPRGTEAFF. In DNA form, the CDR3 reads TGTGCCAGCAGCCTCCCCAGAGGCACTGAAGCTTTCTTT.

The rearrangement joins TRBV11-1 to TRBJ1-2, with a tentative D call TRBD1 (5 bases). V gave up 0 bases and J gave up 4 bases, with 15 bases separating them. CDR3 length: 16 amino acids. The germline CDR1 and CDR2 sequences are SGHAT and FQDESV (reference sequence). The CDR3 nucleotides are TGTGCCAGCAGCTTAGCAACCGGGACTGGCATCTATGGCTACACCTTC. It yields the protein CASSLATGTGIYGYTF.

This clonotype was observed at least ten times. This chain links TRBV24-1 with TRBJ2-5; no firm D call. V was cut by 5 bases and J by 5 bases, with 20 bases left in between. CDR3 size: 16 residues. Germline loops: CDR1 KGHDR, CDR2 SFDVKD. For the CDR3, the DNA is TGTGCCACCAGTGCAACGAAGGCAGGCGCAGGCGAGACCCAGTACTTC. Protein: CATSATKAGAGETQYF.

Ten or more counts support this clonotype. The CDR3 spells CAISGPGLGETQYF. CDR3 in DNA: TGTGCCATCAGTGGCCCGGGACTAGGAGAGACCCAGTACTTC. The chain couples TRBV10-3 to TRBJ2-5, with TRBD2 matching 8 bases. The CDR3 loop spans 14 amino acids. Looked up from germline, CDR1 is ENHRY and CDR2 is SYGVKD. Trimming at V came to 4 bases and at J to 4 bases, leaving 5 bases not matched to a gene.

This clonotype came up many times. CDR3 nucleotide sequence: TGTGCCAGCTCCCGGGGGGCGGACTCCTACAATGAGCAGTTCTTC. Amino acid sequence: CASSRGADSYNEQFF. V is TRBV11-3 and J is TRBJ2-1; tentative D call: TRBD2 (7 bases). The CDR3 has 15 residues. Germline V gene lookup returns CDR1 SGHNT and CDR2 YENEEA. The V end lost 8 bases, the J end lost 0 bases, and 14 bases lay between the germline ends.

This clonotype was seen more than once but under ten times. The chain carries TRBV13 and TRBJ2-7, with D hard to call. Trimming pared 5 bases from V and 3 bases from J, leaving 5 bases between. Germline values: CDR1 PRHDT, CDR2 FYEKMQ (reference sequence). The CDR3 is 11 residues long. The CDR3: CASSTNYEQYF. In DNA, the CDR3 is TGTGCCAGCAGCACCAACTACGAGCAGTACTTC.

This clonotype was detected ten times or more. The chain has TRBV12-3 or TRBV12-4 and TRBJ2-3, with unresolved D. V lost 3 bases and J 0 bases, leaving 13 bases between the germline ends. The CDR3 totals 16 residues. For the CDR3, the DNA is TGTGCCAGCAGTTTGACCCTTGGGGTTAGCACAGATACGCAGTATTTT. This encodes CASSLTLGVSTDTQYF.

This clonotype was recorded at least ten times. CDR3 DNA: TGTGCCAGCAGCTTGATGGAGAGGTACACAGATACGCAGTATTTT. Protein product: CASSLMERYTDTQYF. The gene calls are TRBV5-6 and TRBJ2-3; no definite D call. Trimming pared 1 base from V and 2 bases from J, leaving 11 bases between. This CDR3 is built from 15 residues. Germline V gene sequence: CDR1 SGHDT, CDR2 YYEEEE.

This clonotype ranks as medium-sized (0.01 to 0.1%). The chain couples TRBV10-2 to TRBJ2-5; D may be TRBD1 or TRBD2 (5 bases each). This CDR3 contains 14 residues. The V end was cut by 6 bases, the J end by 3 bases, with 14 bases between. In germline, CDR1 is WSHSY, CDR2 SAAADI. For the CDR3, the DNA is TGCGCCAGCAGGGCCGGGGCAGCCGAAGAGACCCAGTACTTC. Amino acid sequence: CASRAGAAEETQYF.

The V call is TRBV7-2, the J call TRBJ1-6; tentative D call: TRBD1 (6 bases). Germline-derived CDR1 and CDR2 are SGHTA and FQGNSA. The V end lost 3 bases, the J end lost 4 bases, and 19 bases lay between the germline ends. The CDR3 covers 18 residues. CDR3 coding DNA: TGTGCCAGCAGCTTGGGGACGGGGGCAGGGTGGTATAATTCACCCCTCCACTTT. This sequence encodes CASSLGTGAGWYNSPLHF.

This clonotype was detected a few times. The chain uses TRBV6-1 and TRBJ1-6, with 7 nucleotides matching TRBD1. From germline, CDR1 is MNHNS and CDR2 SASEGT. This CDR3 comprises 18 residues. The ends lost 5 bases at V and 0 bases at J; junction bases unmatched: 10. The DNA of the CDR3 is TGTGCCAGCAGTCCCGGCCTGACAGGGAGCTCCTATAATTCACCCCTCCACTTT. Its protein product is CASSPGLTGSSYNSPLHF.